These T cell receptor beta chains were read from a single sample in a study of graft-versus-host responses after intestinal transplantation. Method: immunoSEQ multiplex PCR; TCRdb's copy keeps in-frame clones and lacks some. This table has fewer than 15,000 clones, approximately 84% appearing once. The material was PBMCs, obtained after intestinal transplantation. The receptors were gathered from a human patient who received an intestinal transplant, so some T cells may come from the graft donor. Both conserved end residues are part of each CDR3. The D gene is left open where the match is weak. Expanded clones are given a class, and other clones once, few, many or no size at all.

D,V,J,size,CDR3,DNA
-,TRBV29-1,TRBJ2-7,-,CSYRNGRSRQRQYF,TGCAGCTACCGCAACGGTCGGAGTCGGCAACGGCAGTACTTC
TRBD1,TRBV27,TRBJ1-1,-,CASRRPPGQGNTEAFF,TGTGCCAGCAGACGACCTCCAGGACAGGGGAACACTGAAGCTTTCTTT
-,TRBV30,TRBJ1-4,-,CAWSGGSEKLFF,TGTGCCTGGAGCGGGGGATCTGAAAAACTGTTTTTT
TRBD1,TRBV6-4,TRBJ2-3,once,CASSDQGADTQYF,TGTGCCAGCAGTGACCAGGGGGCAGATACGCAGTATTTT
-,TRBV27,TRBJ2-1,-,CASSQPGPQRENEQFF,TGTGCCAGCAGCCAACCGGGCCCCCAAAGGGAGAATGAGCAGTTCTTC
TRBD2,TRBV5-1,TRBJ2-1,-,CASSRSTSGSLNEQFF,TGCGCCAGCAGCCGATCGACTAGCGGGAGTCTGAATGAGCAGTTCTTC
-,TRBV19,TRBJ2-7,-,CASSPNRVEQYF,TGTGCCAGTAGTCCAAACAGGGTCGAGCAGTACTTC
TRBD1,TRBV6-6,TRBJ2-7,once,CASEQGLGPYEQYF,TGTGCCAGCGAACAGGGGCTCGGGCCCTACGAGCAGTACTTC
TRBD1,TRBV30,TRBJ2-2,-,CAWSQGQGNGELFF,TGTGCCTGGAGTCAGGGACAGGGCAACGGGGAGCTGTTTTTT
-,TRBV7-9,TRBJ2-3,-,CASSRSGTDTQYF,TGTGCCAGCAGCCGCTCCGGCACAGATACGCAGTATTTT
TRBD1,TRBV9,TRBJ1-2,-,CASSAPGQGAHGYTF,TGTGCCAGCAGCGCTCCGGGACAGGGGGCCCATGGCTACACCTTC
-,TRBV28,TRBJ2-2,-,CASSLGGNTGELFF,TGTGCCAGCAGTTTAGGTGGTAACACCGGGGAGCTGTTTTTT
TRBD2,TRBV5-5,TRBJ2-1,-,CASSSSGSREQFF,TGTGCCAGCAGCTCTAGCGGGAGTCGCGAGCAGTTCTTC
TRBD2,TRBV4-2,TRBJ2-2,-,CASLSSGGIYTGELFF,TGTGCCAGCCTAAGTAGCGGGGGTATTTACACCGGGGAGCTGTTTTTT
-,TRBV9,TRBJ2-5,-,CASSVRGWETQYF,TGTGCCAGCAGCGTAAGGGGATGGGAGACCCAGTACTTC
TRBD2,TRBV7-9,TRBJ2-2,-,CASSHPLAGDLGELFF,TGTGCCAGCAGCCATCCACTAGCGGGAGATCTTGGGGAGCTGTTTTTT
-,TRBV6-6,TRBJ2-7,-,CASSYSGAGWSEQYF,TGTGCCAGCAGTTACTCAGGGGCAGGGTGGAGCGAGCAGTACTTC
-,TRBV10-3,TRBJ2-7,-,CAISEDIYEQYF,TGTGCCATCAGTGAGGACATCTACGAGCAGTACTTC
-,TRBV5-6,TRBJ2-7,-,CASSWALSEQYF,TGTGCCAGCAGCTGGGCCCTCTCCGAGCAGTACTTC
-,TRBV12-2,TRBJ2-5,-,CASRLGTSGRDQETQYF,TGTGCAAGTCGCTTAGGAACTAGCGGGAGAGACCAAGAGACCCAGTACTTC
-,TRBV2,TRBJ2-6,-,CASRASGANVLTF,TGTGCCAGCCGAGCGTCTGGGGCCAACGTCCTGACTTTC
-,TRBV9,TRBJ2-3,once,CASSVKRTTSTDTQYF,TGTGCCAGCAGCGTAAAGAGGACGACAAGCACAGATACGCAGTATTTT
TRBD2,TRBV4-1,TRBJ2-1,-,CASSRSTTGLAANEQFF,TGCGCCAGCAGCCGATCCACTACGGGACTAGCTGCTAATGAGCAGTTCTTC
-,TRBV6-4,TRBJ2-2,-,CASSDSDTGELFF,TGTGCCAGCAGTGACTCAGACACCGGGGAGCTGTTTTTT
TRBD1,TRBV5-1,TRBJ2-5,-,CASSSLGTGPETQYF,TGCGCCAGCAGCTCGCTCGGGACAGGGCCTGAGACCCAGTACTTC
-,TRBV15,TRBJ2-3,-,CATSVRTTSQYF,TGTGCCACCAGCGTGCGGACTACTTCGCAGTATTTT
-,TRBV7-8,TRBJ2-1,-,CASSSAIWERENEQFF,TGTGCCAGCAGCTCCGCGATTTGGGAGAGGGAGAATGAGCAGTTCTTC
-,TRBV11-2,TRBJ1-2,few,CASSFDSSYGYTF,TGTGCCAGCAGCTTCGACAGTAGCTATGGCTACACCTTC
-,TRBV5-1,TRBJ1-2,once,CASSPALDPYGYTF,TGCGCCAGCAGCCCTGCACTAGACCCGTATGGCTACACCTTC
-,TRBV2,TRBJ1-5,-,CASMLMGPTGYYNQPQHF,TGTGCCAGCATGCTAATGGGACCTACAGGGTATTACAATCAGCCCCAGCATTTT
-,TRBV6-1,TRBJ1-2,-,CASSVNPRTVRGYTF,TGTGCCAGCAGTGTAAATCCAAGGACAGTACGCGGCTACACCTTC
-,TRBV19,TRBJ1-5,medium-sized,CASSIQGRVQPQHF,TGTGCCAGTAGTATACAGGGACGGGTTCAGCCCCAGCATTTT
-,TRBV5-1,TRBJ1-1,few,CASSLDRDTEAFF,TGCGCCAGCAGCTTGGACAGGGACACTGAAGCTTTCTTT
-,TRBV27,TRBJ2-7,-,CASSSSAKVYEQYF,TGTGCCAGCAGTTCCTCAGCGAAGGTCTACGAGCAGTACTTC
-,TRBV6-5,TRBJ2-2,few,CAFNRWEAGELFF,TGTGCCTTTAACCGATGGGAAGCCGGGGAGCTGTTTTTT
TRBD1,TRBV30,TRBJ2-7,few,CAWSFRDRDFEQYF,TGTGCCTGGAGTTTCCGGGACAGGGACTTCGAGCAGTACTTC
-,TRBV10-3,TRBJ2-1,once,CAINDGSTLVDNEQFF,TGTGCCATCAATGATGGGTCGACCCTGGTGGACAATGAGCAGTTCTTC
-,TRBV7-3,TRBJ1-3,-,CASSFLPGNTIYF,TGTGCCAGCAGCTTTCTTCCTGGAAACACCATATATTTT
-,TRBV9,TRBJ2-7,-,CASSLGRESLEQYF,TGTGCCAGCAGTTTGGGAAGGGAGTCCCTCGAGCAGTACTTC
-,TRBV5-1,TRBJ1-6,-,CASSLVGPGYNSPLHF,TGCGCCAGCAGCTTGGTAGGTCCAGGATATAATTCACCCCTCCACTTT
TRBD2,TRBV11-3,TRBJ2-2,-,CASSLRTSGTGELFF,TGTGCCAGCAGCTTGCGGACTAGCGGCACCGGGGAGCTGTTTTTT
-,TRBV10-3,TRBJ2-1,-,CAISEEGHDEQFF,TGTGCCATCAGTGAGGAGGGGCACGATGAGCAGTTCTTC
TRBD2,TRBV30,TRBJ2-5,-,CAWSHFIAGHLQETQYF,TGTGCCTGGAGCCACTTTATAGCGGGGCACCTACAAGAGACCCAGTACTTC
-,TRBV7-9,TRBJ2-7,-,CASREQGAGGEQYF,TGTGCCAGCAGGGAACAGGGCGCTGGGGGTGAGCAGTACTTC
-,TRBV5-1,TRBJ1-2,-,CASSQSHGYGYTF,TGCGCCAGCAGCCAGTCGCACGGCTATGGCTACACCTTC
-,TRBV7-9,TRBJ2-7,-,CASSLVYGILARAAYEQYF,TGTGCCAGCAGCTTAGTATATGGGATTCTGGCCAGGGCAGCCTACGAGCAGTACTTC
TRBD1,TRBV30,TRBJ2-3,few,CAWSVLGTGRRTDTQYF,TGTGCCTGGAGTGTACTCGGGACAGGGCGGCGCACAGATACGCAGTATTTT
TRBD2,TRBV9,TRBJ2-1,-,CASSVGGTGNEQFF,TGTGCCAGCAGCGTCGGGGGGACGGGTAATGAGCAGTTCTTC
-,TRBV6-5,TRBJ2-4,-,CASSPVAKNIQYF,TGTGCCAGCAGCCCAGTAGCCAAAAACATTCAGTACTTC
TRBD1,TRBV10-1,TRBJ2-7,-,CASQTGQGYEQYF,TGCGCCAGCCAGACGGGACAGGGCTACGAGCAGTACTTC
-,TRBV28,TRBJ2-7,few,CASSPGLYIEQYF,TGTGCCAGCTCCCCAGGGCTCTACATCGAGCAGTACTTC
-,TRBV5-1,TRBJ2-1,-,CASSLVGGAVTNEQFF,TGCGCCAGCAGCTTGGTTGGCGGAGCGGTCACCAATGAGCAGTTCTTC